The 32 T cell receptor beta chains in this list originate from one sample, sequenced in a study of cytomegalovirus exposure and HLA in healthy donors. 60 Vbeta and 13 Jbeta primers were used in PCR. TCRdb keeps only in-frame clones here, not all; method: immunoSEQ multiplex PCR. In all, the sample yields about 77,000 clones. The sample was PBMCs. These receptor sequences come from a man aged 50-60 years in good health and CMV-seropositive.

The chain recombines TRBV7-2 with TRBJ1-2; D possibly corresponds to TRBD1 (5 bases). CDR1 is SGHTA and CDR2 is FQGNSA in the germline V gene. V was clipped by 5 bases and J by 3 bases, with 13 bases between them. The CDR3 extends over 14 amino acids. CDR3 bases: TGTGCCAGCAGCGTCGGAGGGGTGGACTATGGCTACACCTTC. Its translation: CASSVGGVDYGYTF.

V is TRBV5-4 and J is TRBJ1-3; TRBD1 agrees at 7 bases. Germline loops: CDR1 SGHNT, CDR2 YYREEE (reference sequence). Germline trimming cut 4 bases from V and 0 bases from J; bases unmatched to any gene: 4. The CDR3 covers 15 residues. The CDR3 reads CASSPGQASGNTIYF. As DNA, the CDR3 is TGTGCCAGCAGCCCCGGACAGGCCTCTGGAAACACCATATATTTT.

This chain links TRBV7-2 with TRBJ2-1; D perhaps matches TRBD2 (7 bases). Germline CDR1 SGHTA, CDR2 FQGNSA. Trimming stripped 6 bases from V and 7 bases from J, with 13 bases between. This CDR3 contains 13 residues. The CDR3 loop is CASSSGRGNEQFF. CDR3 DNA: TGTGCCAGCAGTTCAGGGAGGGGGAATGAGCAGTTCTTC. The full variable domain, with the rest looked up from reference TRBV7-2 and TRBJ2-1, is GAGVSQSPSNKVTEKGKDVELRCDPISGHTALYWYRQSLGQGLEFLIYFQGNSAPDKSGLPSDRFSAERTGGSVSTLTIQRTQQEDSAVYLCASSSGRGNEQFFGPGTRLTVL.

The chain couples TRBV11-2 to TRBJ1-4; D ambiguous. The CDR3 contains 16 residues. CDR1 and CDR2 from the germline V gene are SGHAT and FQNNGV. The germline V and J ends were trimmed by 5 bases and 7 bases, with 20 bases remaining between them. Written as DNA, the CDR3 is TGTGCCAGCAGCCCCCAAGCGGTAGGGCGATCTGAAAAACTGTTTTTT. Protein: CASSPQAVGRSEKLFF.

This rearrangement joins TRBV7-2 to TRBJ1-5, with a weak D call TRBD1 (5 bases). V shed 5 bases and J shed 0 bases, with 8 bases lying between them. The CDR3 length is 14 residues. Germline V gene sequence: CDR1 SGHTA, CDR2 FQGNSA. DNA of the CDR3: TGTGCCAGCAGCCCCGGGGGTAGCAATCAGCCCCAGCATTTT. Translated: CASSPGGSNQPQHF.

This sequence joins TRBV2 and TRBJ1-1; 8 bases align to TRBD1. This CDR3 has 14 amino acids. Trimming at V came to 4 bases and at J to 2 bases, leaving 3 bases not matched to a gene. From germline, CDR1 is SNHLY and CDR2 FYNNEI. The CDR3 loop reads CASSVTGDNTEAFF. CDR3 in DNA: TGTGCCAGCAGTGTGACAGGGGATAACACTGAAGCTTTCTTT.

The V gene is TRBV30, the J gene TRBJ1-5; 10 bases match TRBD1. V was clipped by 5 bases and J by 2 bases; unmatched bases: 0. Germline V gene lookup returns CDR1 GTSNPN and CDR2 SVGIG (reference sequence). The CDR3 extends over 13 amino acids. The CDR3 bases are TGTGCCTGGGGGACAGGGGGCAATCAGCCCCAGCATTTT. Amino acid sequence: CAWGTGGNQPQHF. The variable domain in full, completed from reference TRBV30 and TRBJ1-5, reads SQTIHQWPATLVQPVGSPLSLECTVEGTSNPNLYWYRQAAGRGLQLLFYSVGIGQISSEVPQNLSASRPQDRQFILSSKKLLLSDSGFYLCAWGTGGNQPQHFGDGTRLSIL.

The chain employs TRBV28 and TRBJ1-2; 11 bases agree with TRBD1. This CDR3 region has 15 residues. Unmatched junction bases numbered 7, after V lost 6 bases and J lost 4 bases. Germline V lookup: CDR1 MDHEN, CDR2 SYDVKM. The CDR3 DNA reads as TGTGCCAGCAGACTTGGGACAGGGGGACCCTATGGCTACACCTTC. Translating it yields CASRLGTGGPYGYTF.

V usage is TRBV4-1 and J usage is TRBJ1-2, with D possibly matching TRBD1 (5 bases). CDR1 is MGHRA, CDR2 YSYEKL, per germline. The CDR3 has 13 residues. Trimming left V 5 bases short and J 6 bases short, with 13 bases between. DNA of the CDR3: TGCGCCAGCAGCTTCCGGGGGGAGAATGGCTACACCTTC. Translating it yields CASSFRGENGYTF.

The genes are TRBV19 and TRBJ2-5; possibly TRBD2 for D (5 bases). V was clipped by 7 bases and J by 4 bases, with 19 bases between them. Germline V gene data show CDR1 as LNHDA and CDR2 as SQIVND (reference sequence). The CDR3 loop spans 15 amino acids. The CDR3 is CASTPRHREGETQYF. Here the CDR3 DNA reads TGTGCCAGTACCCCCCGGCACCGCGAGGGAGAGACCCAGTACTTC.

This rearrangement joins TRBV2 to TRBJ2-7; 7 bases line up with TRBD1. Germline CDR1 reads SNHLY; CDR2 reads FYNNEI. With V trimmed by 6 bases and J by 1 base, 3 bases remained unmatched. The CDR3 has 13 residues. The DNA of the CDR3 is TGTGCCAGCAGAGAGACAGGGTCCTACGAGCAGTACGTC. Amino acids: CASRETGSYEQYV.

The genes are TRBV18 and TRBJ2-5; D gene ambiguous. In germline, CDR1 is KGHSH, CDR2 LQKENI. The CDR3 is made up of 12 amino acids. V lost 6 bases to trimming and J lost 3 bases, with 8 bases between them. This CDR3 is CASSPQEETQYF. The DNA of the CDR3 is TGTGCCAGCTCGCCCCAGGAAGAGACCCAGTACTTC.

The chain is built from TRBV6-1 and TRBJ1-2; D might be TRBD1 (5 bases). The V end lost 3 bases, the J end lost 4 bases, and 9 bases lay between the germline ends. CDR3 length: 13 residues. Germline V gene data show CDR1 as MNHNS and CDR2 as SASEGT. In DNA, the CDR3 is TGTGCCAGCAGTGACGGGGGGAGCTATGGCTACACCTTC. This codes for CASSDGGSYGYTF.

J is TRBJ2-7 and V is TRBV10-3; possible D gene TRBD2, 6 bases. The CDR3 has 15 residues. The V gene's germline CDR1 is ENHRY and CDR2 SYGVKD. Trimming cost V 3 bases and J 6 bases, with 18 bases left between them. CDR3 loop: CAISDGLASLFEQYF. CDR3 DNA: TGTGCCATCAGTGACGGCCTAGCGTCCCTCTTCGAGCAGTACTTC.

The rearrangement uses TRBV13 and TRBJ1-4, with D possibly matching TRBD1 (5 bases). Germline CDR1 reads PRHDT; CDR2 reads FYEKMQ (reference sequence). The CDR3 consists of 13 residues. The V end lost 1 base, the J end lost 8 bases, and 8 bases lay between the germline ends. CDR3 amino acids: CASSLEGAEKLFF. The CDR3 DNA reads TGTGCCAGCAGCTTAGAAGGGGCGGAAAAACTGTTTTTT.

The rearrangement links TRBV10-1 to TRBJ1-2; 7 bases match TRBD1. CDR3 length: 12 amino acids. The junction had 9 bases not matched to a gene; V was cut back by 4 bases and J by 13 bases. Looked up from germline, CDR1 is WNHNN and CDR2 is SYGVQD (reference sequence). The CDR3 nucleotides read TGCGCCAGCAGTGCGGGACAGAGGAAATGCACCTTC. It codes for CASSAGQRKCTF.

The J gene is TRBJ1-1, the V gene TRBV10-2; 7 nucleotides match TRBD1. The germline gives CDR1 WSHSY, CDR2 SAAADI. The CDR3 is made up of 14 amino acids. V gave up 6 bases and J gave up 2 bases; unmatched junction bases: 6. The DNA for the CDR3 is TGCGCCAGCAGGCCACAGGGGATAAACACTGAAGCTTTCTTT. As protein: CASRPQGINTEAFF.

The CDR3 spells CASSLGGSGQPQHF. The DNA of the CDR3 is TGTGCCAGCAGCTTAGGAGGTTCGGGGCAGCCCCAGCATTTT. The V call is TRBV7-8, the J call TRBJ1-5, with D uncertain. Trimming shortened V by 1 base and J by 7 bases, and 11 bases separated the two germline ends. Germline CDR1 SGHVS, CDR2 FQNEAQ. This CDR3 has 14 amino acids. Full variable domain (rest looked up from reference TRBV7-8 and TRBJ1-5): GAGVSQSPRYKVAKRGQDVALRCDPISGHVSLFWYQQALGQGPEFLTYFQNEAQLDKSGLPSDRFFAERPEGSVSTLKIQRTQQEDSAVYLCASSLGGSGQPQHFGDGTRLSIL.

The V and J genes are TRBV7-8 and TRBJ2-1, with 8 bases fitting TRBD1. The germline V gene encodes CDR1 SGHVS and CDR2 FQNEAQ. The CDR3 is 14 residues long. V was pared by 3 bases and J by 12 bases, with 10 bases of the junction left unmatched. CDR3 in amino acids: CASSFSEAGGGQFF. The DNA for the CDR3 is TGTGCCAGCAGCTTCTCAGAGGCAGGGGGCGGGCAGTTCTTC.

The rearrangement uses TRBV19 and TRBJ1-2, with 8 bases fitting TRBD1. There are 14 residues in the CDR3. V dropped 5 bases and J dropped 4; count of bases not matched to a gene: 6. Germline V gene sequence: CDR1 LNHDA, CDR2 SQIVND (reference sequence). The CDR3 nucleotides read TGTGCCAGTAGTTTACTCGACAGGGGCTATGGCTACACCTTC. Encoded protein: CASSLLDRGYGYTF.

This sequence joins TRBV5-6 and TRBJ2-5; no definite D call. The CDR3 consists of 13 residues. Germline-derived CDR1 and CDR2 are SGHDT and YYEEEE. Trimming cost V 3 bases and J 5 bases, with 11 bases left between them. Here the CDR3 reads CASSSPARETQYF. The CDR3, as DNA: TGTGCCAGCAGCTCCCCCGCTAGGGAGACCCAGTACTTC.

V usage is TRBV5-1 and J usage is TRBJ1-2; 9 bases fit TRBD1. CDR1 SGHRS and CDR2 YFSETQ come from the germline V gene. V lost 4 bases to trimming and J lost 6 bases; unmatched junction nucleotides: 7. The CDR3 extends over 14 amino acids. The CDR3 DNA is TGCGCCAGCAGCCCCTGGACAGGGGTGGATGGCTACACCTTC. Amino acids: CASSPWTGVDGYTF.

The chain carries TRBV27 and TRBJ2-3, with D possibly TRBD2 on 6 matching bases. Germline CDR1 is MNHEY and CDR2 is SMNVEV (reference sequence). The CDR3 runs to 14 residues. The V and J ends lost 8 bases and 4 bases respectively, with 16 bases between them. The chain's CDR3 is CASGHGGRADTQYF. The CDR3 coding sequence is TGTGCCAGCGGGCACGGAGGGAGAGCAGATACGCAGTATTTT.

The chain recombines TRBV5-1 with TRBJ2-5; D ambiguous. The CDR3 loop spans 13 amino acids. V was pared by 0 bases and J by 5 bases, with 8 bases between. Germline CDR1 is SGHRS and CDR2 is YFSETQ. CDR3 sequence: CASSLGWAETQYF. CDR3 bases: TGCGCCAGCAGCTTGGGTTGGGCGGAGACCCAGTACTTC.

The CDR3 spells CSARVVYGYTF. In DNA form, the CDR3 reads TGCAGTGCTAGGGTAGTATATGGCTACACCTTC. V gene TRBV20-1 combines with J gene TRBJ1-2; D is ambiguous. The CDR3 length is 11 residues. Germline values: CDR1 DFQATT, CDR2 SNEGSKA (reference sequence). V lost 3 bases and J lost 5, with 7 bases in between.

The chain employs TRBV18 and TRBJ1-1, with 10 positions matching TRBD1. The CDR3 length is 15 residues. Trimming cost V 4 bases and J 2 bases; bases outside gene matches: 4. Germline CDR1 reads KGHSH; CDR2 reads LQKENI. As DNA, the CDR3 is TGTGCCAGCTCACTGGGACAGGGGAGAAACACTGAAGCTTTCTTT. It yields the protein CASSLGQGRNTEAFF.

V gene TRBV11-2 combines with J gene TRBJ1-6; the D gene is possibly TRBD1 (5 bases). V was trimmed by 5 bases and J by 5 bases, leaving 13 bases between them. From germline, CDR1 is SGHAT and CDR2 FQNNGV. The CDR3 sequence is 15 residues long. The CDR3, as DNA: TGTGCCAGCAGCCAGCAGGCGGGGCATAATTCACCCCTCCACTTT. This encodes CASSQQAGHNSPLHF.

The V call is TRBV1, the J call TRBJ2-1; the table's D call TRBD2 went unverified against the DNA. TRBV1 is tagged as a pseudogene. CDR3 length: 12 amino acids. In nucleotides, the CDR3 is TGCACCAGCAGCCGCGGGAGGAATGAGCAGTTCTTC. It codes for CTSSRGRNEQFF.

This chain links TRBV10-3 with TRBJ1-5, with TRBD1 matching over 8 bases. With 2 bases clipped from V and 5 bases from J, the junction kept 2 bases outside the gene matches. Germline-derived CDR1 and CDR2 are ENHRY and SYGVKD. This CDR3 is 14 amino acids long. The CDR3 here is CAISEGQGHQPQHF. The CDR3 DNA sequence: TGTGCCATCAGTGAGGGACAGGGTCATCAGCCCCAGCATTTT.

The rearrangement joins TRBV13 to TRBJ2-5; D gene uncertain. The CDR3 runs 13 residues. The V gene's germline CDR1 is PRHDT and CDR2 FYEKMQ (reference sequence). Deletions cut 8 bases from V and 2 bases from J, with 12 bases between. CDR3 loop: CASLGRNQETQYF. The CDR3 DNA is TGTGCCAGCCTGGGCAGGAATCAAGAGACCCAGTACTTC.

The genes are TRBV4-1 and TRBJ2-3; the D gene is possibly TRBD2 (6 bases). CDR1 is MGHRA and CDR2 is YSYEKL in the germline V gene. The CDR3 is 14 amino acids. Trimming removed 3 bases from V and 2 bases from J, with 9 bases in between. The CDR3 reads CASSQEGTTDTQYF. The CDR3 nucleotides read TGCGCCAGCAGCCAGGAGGGGACCACAGATACGCAGTATTTT.

The chain uses TRBV2 and TRBJ1-5; tentatively, D is TRBD1 (6 bases). Germline CDR1 reads SNHLY; CDR2 reads FYNNEI. This CDR3 has 12 residues. V dropped 5 bases and J dropped 6 bases, with 8 bases sitting between them. CDR3 nucleotides: TGTGCCAGCAGTAAGGACAGTCAGCCCCAGCATTTT. It yields the protein CASSKDSQPQHF.